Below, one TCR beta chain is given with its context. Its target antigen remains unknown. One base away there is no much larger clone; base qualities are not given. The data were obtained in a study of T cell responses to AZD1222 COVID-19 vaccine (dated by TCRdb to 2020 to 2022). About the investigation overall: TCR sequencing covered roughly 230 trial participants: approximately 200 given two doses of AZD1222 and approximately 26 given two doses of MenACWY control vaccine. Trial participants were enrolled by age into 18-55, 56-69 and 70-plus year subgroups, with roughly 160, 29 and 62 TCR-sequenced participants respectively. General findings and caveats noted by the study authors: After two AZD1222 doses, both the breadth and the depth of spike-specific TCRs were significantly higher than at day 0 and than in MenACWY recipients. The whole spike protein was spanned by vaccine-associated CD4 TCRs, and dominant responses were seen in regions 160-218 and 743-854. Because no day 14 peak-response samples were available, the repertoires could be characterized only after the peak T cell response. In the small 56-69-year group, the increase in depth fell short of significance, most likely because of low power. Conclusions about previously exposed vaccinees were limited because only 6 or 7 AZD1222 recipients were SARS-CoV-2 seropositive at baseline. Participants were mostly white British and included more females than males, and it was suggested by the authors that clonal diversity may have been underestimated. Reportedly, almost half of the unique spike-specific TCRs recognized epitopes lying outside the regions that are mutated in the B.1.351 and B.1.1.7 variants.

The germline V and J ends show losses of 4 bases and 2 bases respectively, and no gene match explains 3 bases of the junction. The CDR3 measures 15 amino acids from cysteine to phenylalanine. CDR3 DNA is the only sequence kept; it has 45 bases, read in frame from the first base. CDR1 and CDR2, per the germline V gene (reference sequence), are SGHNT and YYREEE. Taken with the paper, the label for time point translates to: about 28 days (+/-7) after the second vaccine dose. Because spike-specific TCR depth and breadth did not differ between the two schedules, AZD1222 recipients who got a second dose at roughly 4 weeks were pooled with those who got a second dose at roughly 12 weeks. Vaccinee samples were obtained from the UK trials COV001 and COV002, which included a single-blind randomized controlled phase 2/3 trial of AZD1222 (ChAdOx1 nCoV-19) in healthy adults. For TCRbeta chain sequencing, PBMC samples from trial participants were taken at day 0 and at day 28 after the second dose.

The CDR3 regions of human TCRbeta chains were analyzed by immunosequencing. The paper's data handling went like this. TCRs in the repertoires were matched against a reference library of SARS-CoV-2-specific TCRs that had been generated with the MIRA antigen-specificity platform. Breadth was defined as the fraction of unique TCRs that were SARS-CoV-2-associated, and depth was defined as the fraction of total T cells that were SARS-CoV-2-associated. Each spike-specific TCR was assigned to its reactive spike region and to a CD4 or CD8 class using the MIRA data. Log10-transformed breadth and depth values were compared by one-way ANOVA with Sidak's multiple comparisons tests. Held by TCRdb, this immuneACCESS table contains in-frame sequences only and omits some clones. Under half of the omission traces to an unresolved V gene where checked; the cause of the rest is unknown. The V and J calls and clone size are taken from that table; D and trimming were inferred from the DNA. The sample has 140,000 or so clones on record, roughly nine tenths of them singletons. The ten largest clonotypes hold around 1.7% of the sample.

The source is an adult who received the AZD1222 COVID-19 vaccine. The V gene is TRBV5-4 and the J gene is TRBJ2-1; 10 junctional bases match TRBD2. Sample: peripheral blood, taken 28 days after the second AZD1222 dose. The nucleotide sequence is TGTGCCAGCAGCCTAGCGGGAGCACCCTACAATGAGCAGTTCTTC. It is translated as CASSLAGAPYNEQFF.